This T cell receptor beta chain was sequenced in a study of cytomegalovirus exposure and HLA in healthy donors. CDR3 length: 13 residues. Germline V gene data show CDR1 as MNHEY and CDR2 as SVGAGI. Trimming stripped 5 bases from V and 6 bases from J, with 10 bases between. Amplification used 60 Vbeta primers and 13 Jbeta primers. Data came from immunoSEQ multiplex PCR; TCRdb stores just in-frame clones and leaves some out. The table lists around 140,000 clones, approximately 80% of them singletons. This chain joins TRBV6-5 and TRBJ2-2, with a possible D match to TRBD1 (6 bases). Material: PBMCs. The TCR originated in a man aged 35-49 years in good health and CMV-seropositive. CDR3 in amino acids: CASSRQVAGELFF. CDR3 nucleotide sequence: TGTGCCAGCAGTCGACAGGTGGCCGGGGAGCTGTTTTTT.